Given below is one T cell receptor beta chain in context. The antigen is unknown. The data belong to a study of T cell responses to AZD1222 COVID-19 vaccine. From germline, CDR1 is LNHDA and CDR2 SQIVND (reference sequence). The CDR3 covers 14 residues. V lost 1 base, J lost 0 bases, and 3 bases lay in between. Findings of the study overall: Unmutated variant regions are reportedly the target of nearly half of TCRs that are spike-specific. Spike was spanned by vaccine-associated CD4 TCRs, with dominance at 160-218 and 743-854.

TCRdb keeps only in-frame clones here, not all; method: immunoSEQ multiplex PCR. The table has under 200,000 clones, 90% to 95% seen once. The sequenced sample was peripheral blood, obtained on day 0 of AZD1222 vaccination. The V gene is TRBV19, the J gene TRBJ1-4; D is unclear. The sequence was obtained from an adult in good health. The CDR3 DNA reads as TGTGCCAGTAGTATAGTCGCAACTAATGAAAAACTGTTTTTT. It codes for CASSIVATNEKLFF.